This T cell receptor (beta chain) originates from a study of beta chain features in type 1 diabetes. Study-level results: An over-representation of cells with high TCR expression could result from cDNA sequencing. Patients and controls would be equally affected if PCR favored shorter templates. Type 1 diabetes patients had TCRB CDR3s that were shorter (moderately but significantly so) in all four CD4+ subsets.

Points on this clone: The antigen remains unidentified.

The sequenced template was cDNA made from the entire isolated RNA. Data came from immunoSEQ multiplex PCR; TCRdb stores just in-frame clones and leaves some out. Of 970,000 or so clones listed, about a sixth are singletons. This sequence originates from a woman aged 18-30 years in good health. The sample taken for sequencing was naive CD4+ T cells from blood.

The CDR3 DNA follows: TGCGCCAGCAGCTTGGAGGGGTTTAGCAATCAGCCCCAGCATTTT. It translates to CASSLEGFSNQPQHF. The chain carries TRBV5-1 and TRBJ1-5, with D perhaps matching TRBD1 (5 bases). From germline, CDR1 is SGHRS and CDR2 YFSETQ. The CDR3 runs to 15 residues. V was pared by 0 bases and J by 0 bases, with 7 bases between. Full variable domain (missing parts from reference TRBV5-1 and TRBJ1-5): KAGVTQTPRYLIKTRGQQVTLSCSPISGHRSVSWYQQTPGQGLQFLFEYFSETQRNKGNFPGRFSGRQFSNSRSEMNVSTLELGDSALYLCASSLEGFSNQPQHFGDGTRLSIL.